The present entry profiles one TCR beta chain with its context. By sample share, this clonotype is medium-sized (0.01 to 0.1%). The antigen it recognizes is unknown. Base-call qualities are not available, and no considerably larger clone is one nucleotide away. The sample belongs to a study of regulatory and conventional T cells in breast cancer (dated by TCRdb to the mid-2010s). The CDR3 measures 17 amino acids from cysteine to phenylalanine. Just CDR3 DNA is preserved here, 51 bases in frame from base 1. V is trimmed back by 5 bases and J by 9 bases, and the junction contains 17 bases that no gene match accounts for. The germline V gene provides CDR1 LGHNA and CDR2 YNFKEQ. Library construction relied on PCR. Sequenced using an Illumina MiSeq. TCRdb reprocessed the public reads (quality trimming at Q25 with fastp, clone calling with MiXCR) and kept in-frame beta chains. Every CDR3 protein is listed once, alongside the most common genes and DNA of its rows. The table for this sample lists 15,000 to 20,000 distinct CDR3 sequences; 25% to 40% of them were counted only once. 1.5% to 2% of the sample goes to the ten largest clones.

The sequence joins TRBV4-2 to TRBJ2-4; 9 central nucleotides agree with TRBD2. The clonotype was recovered from a female donor in good health. The specimen was conventional T cells from blood. The DNA sequence is as follows: TGTGCCAGCAGCTCCTCGCGCGGAGCGGGGGGTGGGAGCATTCAGTACTTC. This sequence encodes CASSSSRGAGGGSIQYF.